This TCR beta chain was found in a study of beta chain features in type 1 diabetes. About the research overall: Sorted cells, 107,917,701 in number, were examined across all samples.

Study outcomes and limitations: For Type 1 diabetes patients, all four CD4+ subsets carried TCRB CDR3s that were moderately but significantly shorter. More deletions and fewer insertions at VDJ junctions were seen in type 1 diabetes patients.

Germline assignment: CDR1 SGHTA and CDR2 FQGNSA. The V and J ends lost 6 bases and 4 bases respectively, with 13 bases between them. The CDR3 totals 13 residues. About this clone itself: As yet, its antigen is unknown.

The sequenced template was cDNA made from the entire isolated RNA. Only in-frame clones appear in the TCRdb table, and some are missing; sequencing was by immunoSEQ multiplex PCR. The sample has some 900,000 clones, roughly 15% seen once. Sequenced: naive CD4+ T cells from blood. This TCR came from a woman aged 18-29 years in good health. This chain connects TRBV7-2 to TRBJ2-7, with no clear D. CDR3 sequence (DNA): TGTGCCAGCAGGCAAGCCGTGGGGTACGAGCAGTACTTC. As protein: CASRQAVGYEQYF.